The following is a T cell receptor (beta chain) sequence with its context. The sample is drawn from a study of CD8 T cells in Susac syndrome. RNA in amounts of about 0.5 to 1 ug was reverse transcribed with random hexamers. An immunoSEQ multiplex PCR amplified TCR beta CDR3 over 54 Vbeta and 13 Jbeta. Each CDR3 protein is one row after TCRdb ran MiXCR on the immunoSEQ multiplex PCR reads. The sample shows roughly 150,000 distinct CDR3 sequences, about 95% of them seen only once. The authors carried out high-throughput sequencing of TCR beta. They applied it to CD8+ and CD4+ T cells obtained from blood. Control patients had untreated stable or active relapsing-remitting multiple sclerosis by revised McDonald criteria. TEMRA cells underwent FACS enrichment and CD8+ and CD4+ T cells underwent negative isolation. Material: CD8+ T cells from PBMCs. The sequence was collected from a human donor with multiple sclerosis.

The CDR3 sequence is CASSFPGNNEKLFF. For the CDR3, the DNA is TGTGCCAGCAGCTTTCCAGGGAATAATGAAAAACTGTTTTTT. This chain uses TRBV7-9 with TRBJ1-4, with D tentatively TRBD1 (5 bases). Germline V gene data show CDR1 as SEHNR and CDR2 as FQNEAQ (reference sequence). V was clipped by 3 bases and J by 4 bases, with 9 bases between them. The CDR3 is 14 amino acids.